This T cell receptor beta chain was identified during a study of blood T cell repertoires in COVID-19 (dated by TCRdb to about 2020). The study in broad terms: Samples from collaborators originated in the United States, Italy and Spain and spanned both the acute and convalescent phases of COVID-19. The material from the prospective study consisted of cDNA or gDNA derived from T cells, B-cell-depleted T cells, or PBMCs. Deeply sampled blood TCRbeta repertoires from subjects exposed to, actively infected with, or recovered from COVID-19 were included in the dataset. A freely available public database, intended as a resource for researchers studying the immune response to SARS-CoV-2, is where the repertoires were released. The sample metadata nearly always contained a de-identified subject ID, COVID-19 status, age in years and sex. HLA class I and class II types, where available, came from metadata supplied by the sample provider rather than from assay-based typing. Samples were obtained from the ongoing ImmuneRACE study (first 160 participants) and from some 1,300 subjects provided by 6 global collaborators.

TCRbeta CDR3 regions were amplified from genomic DNA using the immunoSEQ Assay, a bias-controlled multiplex PCR. The study's processing was this. The number of nucleated cells in each sample was estimated from the amplification of reference gene primers within the assay. To quantify the absolute abundance of each unique TCRbeta CDR3 rearrangement, sequence reads were collapsed and filtered. For each sample, productive Simpson clonality was calculated as the square root of Simpson's diversity index over productive rearrangements. TCRdb carries this immuneACCESS record with in-frame sequences only. Its versions omit some clonotypes, under half of them owing to an unresolved V gene in the studies checked, with the rest unexplained. That table furnishes V, J and clone size, whereas the DNA furnished D and trimming. Within this sample are about 200,000 clones, with around nine tenths of them counted one time only. In total, the top ten clones hold 1.5% to 2% of the sample.

On the study overall, not on this receptor specifically: The quantity of clinical and demographic metadata differed by source and by participant and was supplied without curation.

The collaborating institutions used their own protocols to collect whole blood in K2EDTA tubes. Collaborator samples were shipped for TCRbeta analysis as frozen whole blood, isolated PBMCs, or DNA extracted from either sample type. Worth noting for this clone: It has no known antigen specificity. Within one base of it there is no much larger clone, and no base qualities were kept.

The TCR comes from a man aged 18 to 30 with active or convalescent COVID-19. The sequencing sample was made of peripheral blood.

The sequenced DNA: TGCAGCGTTGAAGAAGTCAGGGCTAACTATGGCTACACCTTC. Its protein is CSVEEVRANYGYTF. Recombination joined TRBV29-1 with TRBJ1-2; a tentative D call is TRBD1 (5 bases match). CDR1 is given as SQVTM and CDR2 as ANQGSEA, both from the germline V gene. The CDR3 has 14 amino acids, counting the end cysteine and phenylalanine. Only CDR3 DNA remains: 42 bases, in frame from the first base. The junction carries 8 bases between V and J, which are trimmed by 0 bases and 0 bases respectively.